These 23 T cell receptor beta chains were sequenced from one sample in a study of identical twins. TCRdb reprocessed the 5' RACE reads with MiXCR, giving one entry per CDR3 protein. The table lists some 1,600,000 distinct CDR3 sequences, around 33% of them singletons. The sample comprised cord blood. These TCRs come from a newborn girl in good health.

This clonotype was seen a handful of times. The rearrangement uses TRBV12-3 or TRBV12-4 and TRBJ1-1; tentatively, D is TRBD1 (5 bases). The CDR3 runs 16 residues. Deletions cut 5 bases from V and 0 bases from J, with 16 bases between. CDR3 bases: TGTGCCAGCAGTCTTATCCCGGGACGGATGAACACTGAAGCTTTCTTT. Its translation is CASSLIPGRMNTEAFF.

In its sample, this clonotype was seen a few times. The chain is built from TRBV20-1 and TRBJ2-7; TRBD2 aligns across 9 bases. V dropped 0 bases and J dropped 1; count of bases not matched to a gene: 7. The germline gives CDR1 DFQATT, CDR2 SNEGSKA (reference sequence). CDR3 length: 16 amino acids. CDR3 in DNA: TGCAGTGCTAGAGATCCCGCTAGCGGGACATCCTACGAGCAGTACTTC. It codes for CSARDPASGTSYEQYF.

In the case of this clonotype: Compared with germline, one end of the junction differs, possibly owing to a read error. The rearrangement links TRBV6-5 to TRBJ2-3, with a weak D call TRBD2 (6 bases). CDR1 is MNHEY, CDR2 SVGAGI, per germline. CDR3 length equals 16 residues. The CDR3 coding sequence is TGTGCCTGCAGTTACTCGGCTAGCGCGAGCACAGATACGCAGTATTTT. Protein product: CACSYSASASTDTQYF.

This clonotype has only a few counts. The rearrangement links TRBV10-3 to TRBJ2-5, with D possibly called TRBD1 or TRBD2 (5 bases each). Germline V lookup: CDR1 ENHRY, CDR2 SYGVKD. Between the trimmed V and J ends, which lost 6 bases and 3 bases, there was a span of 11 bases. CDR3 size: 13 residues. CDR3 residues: CAIRTGTEETQYF. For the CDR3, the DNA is TGTGCCATCAGGACCGGGACGGAAGAGACCCAGTACTTC.

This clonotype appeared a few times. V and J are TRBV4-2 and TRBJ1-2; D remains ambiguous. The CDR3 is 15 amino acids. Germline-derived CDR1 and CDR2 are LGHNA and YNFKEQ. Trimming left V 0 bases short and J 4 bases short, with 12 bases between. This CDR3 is CASSQDRAASYGYTF. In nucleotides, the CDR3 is TGTGCCAGCAGCCAAGATCGGGCAGCGTCCTATGGCTACACCTTC.

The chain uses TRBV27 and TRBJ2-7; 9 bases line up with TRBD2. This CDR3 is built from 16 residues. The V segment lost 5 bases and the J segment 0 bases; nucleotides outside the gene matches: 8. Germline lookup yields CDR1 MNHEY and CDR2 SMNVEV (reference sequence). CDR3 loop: CASSPTSGRSSYEQYF. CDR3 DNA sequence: TGTGCCAGCAGTCCCACTAGCGGGCGCAGCTCCTACGAGCAGTACTTC.

CDR3 sequence reads: CASSETVIYGYTF. CDR3 DNA: TGTGCCAGCAGCGAGACAGTGATCTATGGCTACACCTTC. The V gene is TRBV5-6, the J gene TRBJ1-2, with TRBD1 as a possible D gene (5 bases). Germline V gene lookup returns CDR1 SGHDT and CDR2 YYEEEE. The CDR3 has 13 residues. Trimming removed 4 bases at V and 4 bases at J, with 11 bases between. The full variable domain, completed using reference TRBV5-6 and TRBJ1-2, is DAGVTQSPTHLIKTRGQQVTLRCSPKSGHDTVSWYQQALGQGPQFIFQYYEEEERQRGNFPDRFSGHQFPNYSSELNVNALLLGDSALYLCASSETVIYGYTFGSGTRLTVV.

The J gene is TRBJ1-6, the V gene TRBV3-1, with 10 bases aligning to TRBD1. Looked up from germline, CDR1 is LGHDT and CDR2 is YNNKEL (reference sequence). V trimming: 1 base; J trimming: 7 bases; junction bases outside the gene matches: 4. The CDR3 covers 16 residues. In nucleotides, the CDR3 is TGTGCCAGCAGCCAAGTCCTGACAGGGGGCAATTCACCCCTCCACTTT. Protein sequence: CASSQVLTGGNSPLHF. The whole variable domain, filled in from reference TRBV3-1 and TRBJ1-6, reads DTAVSQTPKYLVTQMGNDKSIKCEQNLGHDTMYWYKQDSKKFLKIMFSYNNKELIINETVPNRFSPKSPDKAHLNLHINSLELGDSAVYFCASSQVLTGGNSPLHFGNGTRLTVT.

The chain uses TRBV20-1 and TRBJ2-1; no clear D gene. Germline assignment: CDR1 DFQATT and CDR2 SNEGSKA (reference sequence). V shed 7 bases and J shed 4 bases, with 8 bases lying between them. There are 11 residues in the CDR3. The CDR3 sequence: CSVATYNEQFF. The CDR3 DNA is TGCAGTGTGGCGACTTACAATGAGCAGTTCTTC.

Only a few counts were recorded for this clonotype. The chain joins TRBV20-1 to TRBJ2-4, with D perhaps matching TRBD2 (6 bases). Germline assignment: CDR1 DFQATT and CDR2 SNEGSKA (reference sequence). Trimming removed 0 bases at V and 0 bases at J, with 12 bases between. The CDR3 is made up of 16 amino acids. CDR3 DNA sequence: TGCAGTGCTAGAGATCGCGGGAACTTAGCCAAAAACATTCAGTACTTC. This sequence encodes CSARDRGNLAKNIQYF.

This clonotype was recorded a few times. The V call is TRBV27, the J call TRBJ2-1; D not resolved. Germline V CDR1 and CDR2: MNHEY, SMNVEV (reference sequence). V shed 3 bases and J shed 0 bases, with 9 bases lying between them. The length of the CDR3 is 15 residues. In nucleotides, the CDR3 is TGTGCCAGCAGTTTTGGTAGCAGCTCCTACAATGAGCAGTTCTTC. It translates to CASSFGSSSYNEQFF.

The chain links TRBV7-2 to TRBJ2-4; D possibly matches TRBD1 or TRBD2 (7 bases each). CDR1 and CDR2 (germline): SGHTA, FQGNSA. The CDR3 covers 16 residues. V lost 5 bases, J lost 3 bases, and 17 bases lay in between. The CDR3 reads CASSPDREGGKNIQYF. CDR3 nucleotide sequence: TGTGCCAGCAGCCCAGACAGGGAGGGAGGCAAAAACATTCAGTACTTC.

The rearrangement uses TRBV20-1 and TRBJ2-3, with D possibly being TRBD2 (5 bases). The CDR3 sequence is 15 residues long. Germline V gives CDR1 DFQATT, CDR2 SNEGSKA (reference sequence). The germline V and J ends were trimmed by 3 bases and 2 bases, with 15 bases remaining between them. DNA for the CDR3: TGCAGTGCTAGCCCATTTACTAGAAACACAGATACGCAGTATTTT. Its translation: CSASPFTRNTDTQYF.

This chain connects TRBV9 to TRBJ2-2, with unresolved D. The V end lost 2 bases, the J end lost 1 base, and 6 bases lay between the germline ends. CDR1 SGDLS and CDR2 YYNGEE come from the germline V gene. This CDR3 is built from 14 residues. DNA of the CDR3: TGTGCCAGCAGCGTGGATGGGAACACCGGGGAGCTGTTTTTT. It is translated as CASSVDGNTGELFF.

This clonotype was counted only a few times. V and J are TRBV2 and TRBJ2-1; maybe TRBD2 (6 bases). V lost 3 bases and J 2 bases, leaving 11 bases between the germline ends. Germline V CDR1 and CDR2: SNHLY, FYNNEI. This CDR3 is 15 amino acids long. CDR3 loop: CASSETGETYNEQFF. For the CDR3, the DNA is TGTGCCAGCAGTGAGACGGGAGAGACCTACAATGAGCAGTTCTTC.

In nucleotides, the CDR3 is TGTGCCAGCAGCCAAGGAGGTGGTAGCGGATACAATGAGCAGTTCTTC. Translating it yields CASSQGGGSGYNEQFF. The chain has TRBV4-2 and TRBJ2-1; the D gene is possibly TRBD2 (6 bases). The germline V gene encodes CDR1 LGHNA and CDR2 YNFKEQ. V shed 1 base and J shed 4 bases, with 14 bases lying between them. The CDR3 has 16 residues.

The CDR3 DNA follows: TGCAGCGTTGATCCCCAGGGGCTTCCGTACAATGAGCAGTTCTTC. Amino acids: CSVDPQGLPYNEQFF. The chain employs TRBV29-1 and TRBJ2-1; the D gene is possibly TRBD1 (6 bases). From germline, CDR1 is SQVTM and CDR2 ANQGSEA. The CDR3 spans 15 residues. Trimming cost V 3 bases and J 4 bases, with 16 bases left between them.

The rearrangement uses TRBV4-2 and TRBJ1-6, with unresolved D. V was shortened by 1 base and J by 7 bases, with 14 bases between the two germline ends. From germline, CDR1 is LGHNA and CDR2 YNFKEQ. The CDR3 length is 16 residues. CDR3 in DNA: TGTGCCAGCAGCCAAGCGGTAGGGATGGGGAATTCACCCCTCCACTTT. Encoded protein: CASSQAVGMGNSPLHF.

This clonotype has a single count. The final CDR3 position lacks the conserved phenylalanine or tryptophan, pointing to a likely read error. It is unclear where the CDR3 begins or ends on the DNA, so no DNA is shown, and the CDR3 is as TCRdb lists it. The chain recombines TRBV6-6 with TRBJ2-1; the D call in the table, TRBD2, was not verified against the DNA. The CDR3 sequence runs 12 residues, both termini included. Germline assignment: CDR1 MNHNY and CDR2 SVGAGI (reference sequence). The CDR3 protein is CATLGEGYTFGS.

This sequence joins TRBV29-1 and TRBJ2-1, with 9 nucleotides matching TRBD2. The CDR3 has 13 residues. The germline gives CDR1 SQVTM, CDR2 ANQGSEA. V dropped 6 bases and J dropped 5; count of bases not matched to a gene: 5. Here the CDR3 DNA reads TGCAGCGTACAGACTAGCGGTAACAATGAGCAGTTCTTC. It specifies CSVQTSGNNEQFF.

CDR3 coding DNA: TGTGCCAGCAGCAAAGAAGATAGGGGCCACAATGAGCAGTTATTC. This encodes CASSKEDRGHNEQLF. The genes are TRBV21-1 and TRBJ2-1; the table assigns TRBD1, which was not confirmed against the DNA. TRBV21-1 is flagged as a pseudogene. The CDR3 consists of 15 residues.

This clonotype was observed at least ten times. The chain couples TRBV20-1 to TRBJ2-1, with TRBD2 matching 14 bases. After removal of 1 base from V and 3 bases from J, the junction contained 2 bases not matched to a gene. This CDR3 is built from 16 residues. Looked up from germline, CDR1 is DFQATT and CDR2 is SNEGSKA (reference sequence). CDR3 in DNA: TGCAGTGCTAGAGGACTAGCGGGGGGGAGCTACAATGAGCAGTTCTTC. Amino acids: CSARGLAGGSYNEQFF.

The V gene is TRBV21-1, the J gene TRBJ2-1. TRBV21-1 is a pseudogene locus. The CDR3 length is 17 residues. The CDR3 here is CASSKGLSGGSYNEQFF. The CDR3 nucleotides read TGTGCCAGCAGCAAAGGTCTGAGCGGGGGCTCCTACAATGAGCAGTTCTTC.